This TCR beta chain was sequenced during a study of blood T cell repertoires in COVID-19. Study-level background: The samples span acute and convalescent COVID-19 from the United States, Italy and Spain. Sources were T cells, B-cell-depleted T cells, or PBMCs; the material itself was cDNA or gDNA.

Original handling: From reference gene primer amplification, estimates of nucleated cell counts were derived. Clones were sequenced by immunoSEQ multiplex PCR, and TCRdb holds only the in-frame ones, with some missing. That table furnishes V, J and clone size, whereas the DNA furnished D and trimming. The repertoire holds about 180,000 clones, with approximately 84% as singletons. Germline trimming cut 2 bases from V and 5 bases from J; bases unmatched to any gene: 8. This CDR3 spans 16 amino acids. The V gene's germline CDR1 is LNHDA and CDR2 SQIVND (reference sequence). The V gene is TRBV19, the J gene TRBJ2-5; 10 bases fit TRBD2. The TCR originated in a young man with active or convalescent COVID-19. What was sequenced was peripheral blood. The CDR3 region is CASSITSLAGQETQYF. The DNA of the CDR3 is TGTGCCAGTAGTATAACCTCACTAGCGGGACAGGAGACCCAGTACTTC.